The clone carrying this TCR beta chain has only a few counts. Its antigen is not known. PCR employed 60 Vbeta and 13 Jbeta primers. Assay used: immunoSEQ multiplex PCR; TCRdb lists only in-frame clones, some missing. Found here are under 30,000 clones, 79% of them singletons; the top ten hold 3.5% to 5.5%. The data were taken from a study of cytomegalovirus exposure and HLA in healthy donors. Overall study results and limits: Earlier analysis looked at TCR beta V segments, and most were productive about 90% or about 30% of the time.

The sample consisted of PBMCs. The source of this sequence is a male donor in good health and CMV-seronegative.

The CDR3 bases are TGTGCCAGCAGCCCCTCCGGGACAGCGTCCTACGAGCAGTACTTC. Encoded protein: CASSPSGTASYEQYF. This chain connects TRBV4-2 to TRBJ2-7; 7 bases are a match to TRBD1. Germline loops: CDR1 LGHNA, CDR2 YNFKEQ. Trimming at V came to 4 bases and at J to 1 base, leaving 7 bases not matched to a gene. The CDR3 totals 15 residues.